This TCR beta chain was identified in a study of vaccination effects on CD4 cells after COVID-19 (dated by TCRdb to between 2021 and 2024). Regarding the study in general: Participants received two doses of either the BNT162b2 or the mRNA-1273 mRNA SARS-CoV-2 vaccine. In both COVID-19 convalescent patients and infection-naive vaccine recipients, the study compared SARS-CoV-2 spike-specific CD4+ TCR repertoires from before mRNA vaccination with those from after it. Altogether, nine to ten COVID-19 convalescent patients and a few SARS-CoV-2-naive healthy vaccine recipients made up the full study. The Oncomine TCR Beta short-read assay on an Illumina iSeq 100 was used to sequence cultures from other donors in the study. Here is what the overall study found, with its caveats: At late post-vaccination timepoints, both infection-induced and vaccine-induced clones showed marked clonal contraction, consistent with waning T cell responses. Among healthy vaccine recipients, nearly all vaccine-induced clones were SARS-CoV-2 mono-reactive, and just 1 of 255 was cross-reactive with common cold coronaviruses. Only a small number of convalescent patients were included, and no early post-infection timepoints were available, which limited the study.

The CDR1 and CDR2 encoded by the germline V gene are MDHEN and SYDVKM. The CDR3 numbers 14 residues from cysteine through phenylalanine. The DNA shown is the 42-base CDR3, in frame from base 1. The V and J ends are trimmed by 4 bases and 4 bases, leaving 13 bases between them. The library was built by means of the immunoSEQ multiplex PCR assay. DNA from the cultured, isolated CD4+ T cells was subjected to TCR beta CDR3 sequencing. From the authors' description of their analysis: The analysis removed non-productive TCR sequences, trimmed reads to the CDR3 region, and retained only CDR3s that were 7 or more amino acids long. Antigen-specific clonotypes were identified with the MANAFEST web app by comparing expansion in peptide wells against reference cultures. Positive clones required FDR<0.05 expansion versus reference and all other wells, odds ratio above 5, and frequency above 0.1% in two replicate wells. Clonotypes significantly expanded in SARS-CoV-2 spike wells and in at least one common cold coronavirus spike condition were defined as cross-reactive. CDR3 similarity was assessed by Levenshtein distance using the stringdist R package, and unrooted trees were constructed with ape in R 3.6.1. TCRdb mirrors the immuneACCESS table, restricted to in-frame sequences. Some clones are absent from its copies; in checked studies, under half trace to an unresolved V gene, and the reason for the others is unknown. The V and J calls and the clone size are those of that table, but D and trimming were determined from the DNA. This sample has approximately 25,000 clones in its table, and 72% of those were observed once. Of the sample, roughly a tenth is held by the ten largest clones.

Notes on this clone: No cognate antigen has been identified for it. There are no base qualities to consult, and no much larger clone falls within one base.

In the ViraFEST assay, PBMC were stimulated with viral peptide pools, and TCR sequencing was then used to find antigen-specific CD4+ T cell clonotypes based on their expansion. After 10 to 11 days of culture, CD4+ T cells were isolated with the EasySep CD4+ T cell isolation kit. Healthy vaccine recipients had no prior SARS-CoV-2 infection, confirmed by negative nucleocapsid antibodies before and after vaccination. Each well held two million PBMC cultured in IMDM containing 5% human AB serum, about 10 IU/ml IL-2 and gentamicin, along with 8 to 10 ug/ml peptides. Half of the culture medium was replaced with fresh IL-2-containing medium on days 3 and 7. Unless noted otherwise, every peptide stimulation condition was grown in triplicate wells. PBMC were separated from whole blood using Ficoll-Paque Plus gradient centrifugation and were then either cryopreserved at -140C or used fresh. The overlapping peptide pools covered the spike proteins of SARS-CoV-2 and of the common cold coronaviruses HCoV-NL63, HCoV-OC43 and HCoV-229E. The QIAamp micro DNA kit was used to extract genomic DNA from the cultured CD4+ T cells.

Sequenced here: CD4+ T cells from PBMCs cultured with SARS-CoV-2 spike peptides, sampled before COVID-19 vaccination. The sample's cell subset or site label, decoded: SARS-CoV-2 spike overlapping peptide pool stimulation. The rearrangement combines TRBV28 with TRBJ1-2; 6 matching bases give a weak D call of TRBD1. The TCR sequence derives from a human donor who received a COVID-19 vaccine. The CDR3 protein: CASSSEDSLYGYTF. In nucleotide form, the sequence is TGTGCCAGCAGTTCCGAGGACAGTCTCTATGGCTACACCTTC.